What follows describes a single T cell receptor (beta chain). The target antigen is unknown. These data originate in a study of PD-1 blockade in mismatch repair-deficient tumors. The germline V gene has CDR1 MNHEY and CDR2 SMNVEV (reference sequence). The CDR3 contains 14 residues. V was pared by 7 bases and J by 4 bases, with 16 bases between. TCRdb's copy holds only in-frame clones and misses some; the assay was immunoSEQ multiplex PCR. This table has roughly 15,000 clones, about 88% appearing once. The time point here: roughly ten-day in vitro stimulation with candidate neoantigen peptide 6. This clonotype was sampled from an adult with mismatch repair-deficient cancer. The chain has TRBV27 and TRBJ1-1, with D possibly TRBD1 on 5 matching bases. Sequences were derived from cells cultured in vitro, sampled from a patient treated with pembrolizumab. This CDR3 is CASNLGGSSTEAFF. CDR3 nucleotides: TGTGCCAGCAATTTGGGGGGGTCGAGCACTGAAGCTTTCTTT.